This entry describes one T cell receptor (beta chain). The antigen remains unidentified. As to treatment: roughly ten-day PBMC culture with coronavirus spike peptide pools or control peptides (ViraFEST assay). The collection of CD4+ T cells from the unexposed donor took place before the COVID-19 pandemic (2011-2018). Using peptide pools, antigen-specific T cells were expanded in ViraFEST before TCRs were sequenced. Unexposed-donor CD4+ T cells were probed with SARS-CoV-2 S/N and four cold-coronavirus spikes, cells permitting. This specimen comes from a study of vaccination and CD4 T cells after COVID-19. Turning to the study itself: Stimuli were overlapping spike peptide pools of SARS-CoV-2 and three common cold coronaviruses (HCoV-NL63, HCoV-OC43, HCoV-229E).

Oncomine TCR Beta short-read sequencing was applied to DNA from cultured CD4+ T cells. MiXCR, run by TCRdb on the PCR reads, gives a single entry per CDR3 protein. The sample has roughly 7,400 distinct CDR3 sequences, 35% to 40% seen once. Trimming cost V 7 bases and J 3 bases, with 16 bases left between them. Germline V gene lookup returns CDR1 SGHRS and CDR2 YFSETQ. The CDR3 has 14 amino acids. Material for sequencing was CD4+ T cells from blood, cultured in vitro. This rearrangement joins TRBV5-1 to TRBJ1-1, with TRBD1 as a possible D gene (6 bases). This TCR was sampled from a human donor in good health. CDR3 bases: TGCGCCAGCTCTCGATACAGGGCGGACACTGAAGCTTTCTTT. Its translation is CASSRYRADTEAFF.